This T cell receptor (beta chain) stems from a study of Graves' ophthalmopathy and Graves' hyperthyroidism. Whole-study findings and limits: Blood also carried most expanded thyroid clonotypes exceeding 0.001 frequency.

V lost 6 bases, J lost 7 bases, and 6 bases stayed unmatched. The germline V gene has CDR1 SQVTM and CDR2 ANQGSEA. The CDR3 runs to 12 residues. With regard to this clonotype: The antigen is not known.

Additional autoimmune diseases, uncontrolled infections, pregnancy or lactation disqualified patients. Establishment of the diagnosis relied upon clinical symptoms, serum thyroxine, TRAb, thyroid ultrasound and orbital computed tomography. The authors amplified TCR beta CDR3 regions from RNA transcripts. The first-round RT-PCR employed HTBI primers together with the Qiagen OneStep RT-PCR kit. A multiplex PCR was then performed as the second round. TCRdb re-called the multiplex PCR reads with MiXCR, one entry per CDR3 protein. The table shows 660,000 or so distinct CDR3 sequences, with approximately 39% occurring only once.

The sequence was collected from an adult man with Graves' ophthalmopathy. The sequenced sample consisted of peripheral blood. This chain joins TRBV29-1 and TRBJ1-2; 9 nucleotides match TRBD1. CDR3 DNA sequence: TGCAGCGTCGGACAGGGGACGTCTGGCTACACCTTC. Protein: CSVGQGTSGYTF.